This entry features one T cell receptor (beta chain) sequence. Its antigen is unknown. Assay: immunoSEQ multiplex PCR; the TCRdb copy retains only in-frame clones and omits some. The sample holds about 120,000 clones, around four fifths seen once. This entry is derived from a study of a mutant IDH1 vaccine in newly diagnosed glioma. Study in general: The patients were given eight vaccinations, one each in weeks 1, 3, 5, 7, 11, 15, 19 and 23. Beforehand, treatment had been radiotherapy, temozolomide, or both; the majority received both.

Time point described: week 11, during vaccination. Vaccinated patients received 300 ug of mutant IDH1 20-mer peptide per dose, with topical imiquimod. Trimming removed 1 base from V and 0 bases from J, with 15 bases in between. Germline CDR1 and CDR2: LNHDA and SQIVND (reference sequence). The CDR3 runs to 17 residues. This specimen consisted of PBMCs, obtained from a glioma patient whose treatment included an IDH1 peptide vaccine. The chain couples TRBV19 to TRBJ1-1; D might be TRBD1 (6 bases). The clonotype comes from a man aged 35 to 55 with glioma. CDR3 nucleotides: TGTGCCAGTAGTATAGCTCTCCGGACAGCTATGAACACTGAAGCTTTCTTT. Translation gives CASSIALRTAMNTEAFF.